This T cell receptor (beta chain) was sequenced for a study of shared clonotypes between healthy human individuals. This table comes from immunoSEQ multiplex PCR, and its TCRdb copy is limited to in-frame clones, with some not included. The sample contains approximately 1,000,000 clones, around 78% of which appear only once. Trimming pared 3 bases from V and 5 bases from J, leaving 8 bases between. The CDR3 totals 13 residues. CDR1 SGDLS and CDR2 YYNGEE come from the germline V gene. Sequenced input: memory CD4+ T cells from PBMCs. Subset given: CD45RA-negative fraction. The TCR sequence derives from a man between 18 and 35 years old in good health. Some clones in this sample may be carry-over from other donors' samples. The chain is built from TRBV9 and TRBJ1-4; D is unclear. The CDR3 coding sequence is TGTGCCAGCAGCGCCGGTGGGAATGAAAAACTGTTTTTT. Translating it yields CASSAGGNEKLFF.